The clone carrying this TCR beta chain appeared a single time. These data belong to a study of OX40 agonist ivuxolimab in advanced cancers. Generated by immunoSEQ multiplex PCR, the TCRdb table keeps only in-frame clones and is missing some. The repertoire holds about 67,000 clones, with 85% to 95% as singletons. Germline CDR1 WNHNN, CDR2 SYGVQD (reference sequence). V gave up 2 bases and J gave up 0 bases; unmatched junction bases: 4. CDR3 length: 16 residues. This chain connects TRBV10-1 to TRBJ2-1; the match to TRBD2 covers 7 bases. This receptor was taken from an adult with an advanced solid tumor such as melanoma, head and neck, liver or kidney cancer. The sequencing here drew on CD4+ or CD8+ T cells sorted from blood, taken in a trial of the OX40 agonist ivuxolimab. The CDR3 region has the DNA TGCGCCAGCAGTGAGCCCGGGACTACCTCCTACAATGAGCAGTTCTTC. It encodes CASSEPGTTSYNEQFF.